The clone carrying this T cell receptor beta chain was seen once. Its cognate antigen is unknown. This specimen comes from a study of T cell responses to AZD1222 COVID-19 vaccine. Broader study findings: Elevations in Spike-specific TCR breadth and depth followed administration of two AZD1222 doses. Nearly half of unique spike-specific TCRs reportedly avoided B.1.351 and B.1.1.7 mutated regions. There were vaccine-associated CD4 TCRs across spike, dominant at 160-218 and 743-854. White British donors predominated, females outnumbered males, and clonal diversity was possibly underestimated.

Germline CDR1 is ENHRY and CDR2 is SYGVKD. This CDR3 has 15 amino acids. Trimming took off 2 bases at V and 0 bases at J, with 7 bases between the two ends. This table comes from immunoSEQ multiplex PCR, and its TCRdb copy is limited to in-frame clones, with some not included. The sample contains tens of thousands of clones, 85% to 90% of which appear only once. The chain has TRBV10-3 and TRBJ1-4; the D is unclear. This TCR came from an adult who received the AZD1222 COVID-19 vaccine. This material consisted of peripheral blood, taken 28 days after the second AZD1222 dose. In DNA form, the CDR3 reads TGTGCCATCAGTGAGCTACTTACAACTAATGAAAAACTGTTTTTT. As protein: CAISELLTTNEKLFF.